The 8 T cell receptor beta chains presented below share a single source sample, sequenced in a study of T cell responses to AZD1222 COVID-19 vaccine. Data came from immunoSEQ multiplex PCR; TCRdb stores just in-frame clones and leaves some out. The sample records about 180,000 clones, almost 90% being singletons. Sequencing was performed on peripheral blood, taken on day 0 of AZD1222 vaccination. The receptors shown here come from an adult in good health.

The gene calls are TRBV6-5 and TRBJ2-1, with D uncertain. CDR3 length: 16 amino acids. Trimming pared 0 bases from V and 5 bases from J, leaving 14 bases between. Germline V CDR1 and CDR2: MNHEY, SVGAGI. The CDR3 DNA sequence: TGTGCCAGCAGTTACTCGCCAGGCCGAGAGGACAATGAGCAGTTCTTC. Residues: CASSYSPGREDNEQFF.

The rearrangement uses TRBV30 and TRBJ1-1, with D tentatively TRBD1 (5 bases). The CDR3 loop spans 13 amino acids. The V gene lost 0 bases and the J gene lost 8 bases, with 13 bases spanning the gap. CDR1 and CDR2 (germline): GTSNPN, SVGIG (reference sequence). The CDR3 DNA reads TGTGCCTGGAGTGTCCTACGGGGGGAGGAAGCTTTCTTT. It codes for CAWSVLRGEEAFF. The full variable domain, with the rest looked up from reference TRBV30 and TRBJ1-1, is SQTIHQWPATLVQPVGSPLSLECTVEGTSNPNLYWYRQAAGRGLQLLFYSVGIGQISSEVPQNLSASRPQDRQFILSSKKLLLSDSGFYLCAWSVLRGEEAFFGQGTRLTVV.

The chain uses TRBV28 and TRBJ1-3; 8 bases agree with TRBD1. Germline CDR1 and CDR2: MDHEN and SYDVKM. The CDR3 length is 15 residues. The J segment lost 0 bases and the V segment lost 4 bases, leaving 2 bases of the junction unmatched. The CDR3 nucleotides read TGTGCCAGCAGTTGGACAGGGCCCTCTGGAAACACCATATATTTT. This encodes CASSWTGPSGNTIYF.

The chain couples TRBV5-4 to TRBJ2-7, with D possibly matching TRBD2 (5 bases). V was cut by 4 bases and J by 2 bases, with 16 bases left in between. Germline V lookup: CDR1 SGHNT, CDR2 YYREEE (reference sequence). The CDR3 has 15 amino acids. Written as DNA, the CDR3 is TGTGCCAGCAGCCGTATTAGCGCAGGAGCCTACGAGCAGTACTTC. Protein: CASSRISAGAYEQYF.

This rearrangement joins TRBV27 to TRBJ1-1; D not certain. Trimming left V 8 bases short and J 5 bases short, with 18 bases between. Per the germline V gene, CDR1 is MNHEY and CDR2 is SMNVEV (reference sequence). The CDR3 is made up of 14 amino acids. This CDR3 reads CASCRTQGLTEAFF. Written as DNA, the CDR3 is TGTGCCAGCTGCCGGACCCAAGGACTAACTGAAGCTTTCTTT.

The V call is TRBV2, the J call TRBJ2-7; a weak D match, TRBD2 (5 bases). Trimming took 6 bases from V and 3 from J, leaving 9 bases between them. This CDR3 has 12 residues. Germline CDR1 is SNHLY and CDR2 is FYNNEI. DNA for the CDR3: TGTGCCAGCAGGAGGGAAGGCTACGAGCAGTACTTC. Protein product: CASRREGYEQYF.

The chain employs TRBV6-5 and TRBJ1-5; a weak D match, TRBD1 (5 bases). Germline loops: CDR1 MNHEY, CDR2 SVGAGI. The CDR3 extends over 15 amino acids. Trimming removed 8 bases at V and 2 bases at J, with 16 bases between. The CDR3 is CASSGQREGNQPQHF. CDR3 in DNA: TGTGCCAGCTCGGGGCAACGGGAGGGCAATCAGCCCCAGCATTTT.

The gene calls are TRBV5-1 and TRBJ2-1, with no clear D. Trimming removed 7 bases at V and 2 bases at J, with 13 bases between. CDR1 and CDR2 (germline): SGHRS, YFSETQ. The CDR3 is 14 residues long. CDR3 protein: CASRPQPTYNEQFF. In DNA, the CDR3 is TGCGCCAGCCGGCCGCAGCCAACCTACAATGAGCAGTTCTTC.